This TCR beta chain comes out of a study of cytomegalovirus exposure and HLA in healthy donors. Study context: Early on, a data release was issued that held 85 million to 95 million unique TCRs from HLA-typed donors. Study observations and caveats: Earlier analysis found most TCR beta V segments productive about 87% or about 30% of the time. Most TCR sequences were uncommon, yet certain public TCRs appeared in many donors.

As for this clone: Its target is unknown.

PCR involved 60 Vbeta and 13 Jbeta primers. TCRdb's copy holds only in-frame clones and misses some; the assay was immunoSEQ multiplex PCR. The sample holds over 100,000 clones, 77% seen once. CDR1 is LNHNV, CDR2 YYDKDF, per germline (reference sequence). This CDR3 spans 14 amino acids. V shed 5 bases and J 4 bases; nucleotides not matched to a gene: 5. In nominal health when sampled, donors likely had unrecorded immune exposures nonetheless. The sequencing input was PBMCs. The genes are TRBV15 and TRBJ2-1, with 7 bases matching TRBD2. This receptor was identified in a woman in her 40s in good health and CMV-seronegative. DNA for the CDR3: TGTGCCACCAGCTTGTGGGGGGGGTACAATGAGCAGTTCTTC. Translation: CATSLWGGYNEQFF.